The present entry profiles one T cell receptor beta chain with its context. The clone's antigen remains unknown. No much larger clone is present one base from it, and per-base qualities are unavailable. Sequences LNHDA (CDR1) and SQIVND (CDR2) are obtained from the germline V gene (reference sequence). Taken from cysteine to phenylalanine, the CDR3 has 15 residues. Solely the CDR3 DNA is kept, with 45 bases framed from the first base. V and J are trimmed by 3 bases and 12 bases, and the gene matches miss 6 bases of the junction. The data belong to a study of blood T cell repertoires in COVID-19 (dated by TCRdb to 2020 to 2021). With regard to the full study: Samples covering the acute and convalescent phases of COVID-19 were provided by collaborators in the United States, Italy and Spain. Where available, HLA class I and class II types were taken from metadata supplied by the sample provider and were not determined by assay-based typing. The repertoires were made available in a free public database intended to serve as a resource for research on the immune response to SARS-CoV-2. Samples came from the ongoing ImmuneRACE study (first 160 participants) plus 1,254 subjects from 6 global collaborators. The sample metadata nearly always contained a de-identified subject ID, COVID-19 status, age in years and sex. The material from the prospective study consisted of cDNA or gDNA derived from T cells, B-cell-depleted T cells, or PBMCs. Deeply sampled blood TCRbeta repertoires from subjects exposed to, actively infected with, or recovered from COVID-19 were included in the dataset. Paper-wide results and their limitations: The amount of clinical and demographic metadata varied by source and participant and was provided uncurated.

The immunoSEQ Assay, a bias-controlled multiplex PCR, was used to amplify TCRbeta CDR3 regions from genomic DNA. The authors' analysis ran thus. Nucleated cell counts per sample were estimated from amplification of reference gene primers within the assay. To quantify the absolute abundance of each unique TCRbeta CDR3 rearrangement, sequence reads were collapsed and filtered. Productive Simpson clonality was computed per sample as the square root of Simpson's diversity index over productive rearrangements. In TCRdb, the immuneACCESS table is reduced to in-frame sequences with V and J assigned. These tables do not hold every clone; where another copy was compared, an unresolved V gene accounts for under half, and the others remain unexplained. That table gives V, J and clone size, and the DNA gave D and trimming. Present in this sample are about 200,000 clones, approximately 86% of which were seen just once. Together, the top ten hold approximately 3% of the sample.

The collaborating institutions used their own protocols to collect whole blood in K2EDTA tubes. Collaborator samples were shipped for TCRbeta analysis as frozen whole blood, isolated PBMCs, or DNA extracted from either sample type. Recombination joined TRBV19 with TRBJ2-1, and 15 junction bases match TRBD2. The TCR comes from a man aged 55 to 70 with acute or convalescent COVID-19. What was sequenced was peripheral blood. The base sequence is TGTGCCAGTAGTATCCTGGGGACTAGCGGGGGGCCGCAGTTCTTC. Its product reads: CASSILGTSGGPQFF.